The rows below give T cell receptor beta chains drawn from one sample of a study of T cell therapy after organ transplantation. Their target antigens are unknown. This table comes from immunoSEQ multiplex PCR, and its TCRdb copy is limited to in-frame clones, with some not included. Among some 6,000 clones, roughly 70% were seen once, and the ten largest hold approximately 30%. Sequenced here: CD8+ T cells from blood, sampled after autologous CMV-specific T cell therapy. These receptors all come from a human patient who had received a solid organ transplant and had CMV disease. The T cells may partly be graft donor cells. The CDR3 runs from the conserved cysteine through the conserved F or W. D genes are given only for firm matches. Expanded clones get a size class; other rows say once, few or many, or leave the size out.

j_call clone_size v_call d_call cdr3_aa
TRBJ2-7 NA TRBV4-3 NA CASSQDRSGRGNDEQYF
TRBJ1-2 NA TRBV2 TRBD1 CASSSPRQGAGDYGYTF
TRBJ2-1 NA TRBV9 TRBD2 CASSPGLAGTNEQFF
TRBJ1-1 NA TRBV30 NA CAWMGGVRTEAFF
TRBJ1-1 once TRBV19 NA CASSPVWRQPDTEAFF
TRBJ2-7 NA TRBV2 NA CASSLIPGPHYEQYF
NA NA TRBV9 TRBD2 CASSAGTSGRGLETQYF
TRBJ1-5 NA TRBV28 TRBD1 CASSSSTDRGLGQPQHF
TRBJ2-7 NA TRBV14 TRBD2 CASSRGKLAGGIEQYF
TRBJ2-1 NA TRBV27 NA CASSLDQPYNEQFF
TRBJ2-7 NA TRBV19 NA CASSISSGGTSGEQYF
TRBJ2-1 NA TRBV27 TRBD2 CASSLELAGDNEQFF
TRBJ2-5 once TRBV30 NA CAWSDRGAGLETQYF
TRBJ2-7 NA TRBV29-1 TRBD1 CSVEMNRGEQYF
TRBJ2-7 few TRBV5-1 NA CASSLAWGTYEQYF
TRBJ1-1 few TRBV28 NA CARDTEAFF
TRBJ2-1 NA TRBV4-3 TRBD2 CASSQDRTSSDEQFF
TRBJ2-5 few TRBV5-6 TRBD2 CASSPGLAKETQYF
TRBJ2-3 NA TRBV13 NA CASSPSGGRGTDTQYF
TRBJ1-5 NA TRBV6-9 NA CASTFDGQPQHF
TRBJ2-7 once TRBV11-2 NA CASSPGTIEQYF
TRBJ2-3 NA TRBV19 NA CASSNRDQGSTDTQYF
TRBJ2-3 NA TRBV9 TRBD1 CASSVGDRALVISTDTQYF
TRBJ2-7 few TRBV2 NA CASSEFFSSYEQYF
TRBJ2-3 NA TRBV9 NA CASSEGGGSTDTQYF
TRBJ2-7 once TRBV27 TRBD1 CATGQGAGEQYF
TRBJ2-1 NA TRBV7-3 TRBD2 CASSRLAGINNEQFF
TRBJ2-7 NA TRBV11-1 TRBD1 CASTLRDSSYEQYF
TRBJ2-7 NA TRBV7-9 TRBD1 CASSSPGQGTYEQYF
TRBJ2-1 few TRBV11-2 TRBD2 CASSLEGLAEGNEQFF
TRBJ2-1 NA TRBV18 TRBD2 CASSPPSGSSYNEQFF
TRBJ1-2 medium-sized TRBV18 NA CASSPTPKKNYGYTF
TRBJ2-1 NA TRBV7-9 NA CASSFDRPYNEQFF
TRBJ2-4 NA TRBV30 NA CAWRLAKNIQYF
TRBJ2-7 NA TRBV13 NA CASSQGTSTEQYF
TRBJ2-5 once TRBV7-3 NA CASSLTFSKQETQYF
TRBJ1-2 NA TRBV9 NA CASSVEVSPNYGYTF
TRBJ1-1 few TRBV9 NA CASSVGQRNTEAFF
TRBJ1-1 NA TRBV2 NA CASSPSDEAFF